This T cell receptor (beta chain) appears in the sequencing data of a study of CDR3 diversity in severe acne. CDR1 is ENHRY and CDR2 is SYGVKD in the germline V gene. The trim removed 11 bases at V and 2 bases at J, leaving 7 bases unmatched. This CDR3 spans 14 amino acids. TCRdb re-derived calls from the PCR reads in MiXCR, one entry per CDR3 protein. Seen here are tens of thousands of distinct CDR3 sequences, under 65% observed once, and the top ten hold around an eighth. Sequenced material: blood. The receptor's source is a male donor in good health, without acne. V gene TRBV10-3 combines with J gene TRBJ2-2; 8 nucleotides agree with TRBD1. The CDR3 loop reads CAGRTGPNTGELFF. CDR3 coding DNA: TGTGCCGGGCGGACAGGGCCTAACACCGGGGAGCTGTTTTTT.